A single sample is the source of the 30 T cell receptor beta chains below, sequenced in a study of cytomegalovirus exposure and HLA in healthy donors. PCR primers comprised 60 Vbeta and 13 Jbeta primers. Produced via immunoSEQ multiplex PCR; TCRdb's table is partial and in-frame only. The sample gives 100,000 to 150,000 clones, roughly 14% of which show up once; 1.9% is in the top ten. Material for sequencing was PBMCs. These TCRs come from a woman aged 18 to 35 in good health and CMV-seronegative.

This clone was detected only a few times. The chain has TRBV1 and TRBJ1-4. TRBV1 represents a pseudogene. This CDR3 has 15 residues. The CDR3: CTSSQEILRNEKLFF. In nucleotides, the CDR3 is TGCACCAGCAGCCAAGAAATCCTGCGCAATGAAAAACTGTTTTTT.

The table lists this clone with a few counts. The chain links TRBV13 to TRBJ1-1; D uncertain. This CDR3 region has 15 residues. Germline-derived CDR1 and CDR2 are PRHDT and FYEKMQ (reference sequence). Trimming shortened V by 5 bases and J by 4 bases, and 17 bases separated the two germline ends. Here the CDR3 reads CASSRGRGWSTEAFF. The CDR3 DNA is TGTGCCAGCAGCCGAGGACGGGGATGGAGCACTGAAGCTTTCTTT.

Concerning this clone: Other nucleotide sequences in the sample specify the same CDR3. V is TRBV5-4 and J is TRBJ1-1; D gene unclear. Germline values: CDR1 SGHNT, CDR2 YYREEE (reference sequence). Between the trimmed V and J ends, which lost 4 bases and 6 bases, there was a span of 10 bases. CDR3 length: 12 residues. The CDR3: CASSRVSAEAFF. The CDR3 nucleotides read TGTGCCAGCAGCCGAGTAAGCGCTGAAGCTTTCTTT.

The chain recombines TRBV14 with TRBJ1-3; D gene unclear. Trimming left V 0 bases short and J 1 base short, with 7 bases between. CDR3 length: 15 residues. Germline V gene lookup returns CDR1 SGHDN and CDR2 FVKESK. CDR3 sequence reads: CASSQDPVSGNTIYF. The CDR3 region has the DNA TGTGCCAGCAGCCAAGATCCTGTATCTGGAAACACCATATATTTT.

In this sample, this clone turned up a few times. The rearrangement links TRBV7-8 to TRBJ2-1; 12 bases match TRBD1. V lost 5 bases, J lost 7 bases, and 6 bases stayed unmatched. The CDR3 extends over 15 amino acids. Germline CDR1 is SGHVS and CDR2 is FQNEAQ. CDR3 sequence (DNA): TGTGCCAGCAGCCCGGGACAGGGGGCGAGAAATGAGCAGTTCTTC. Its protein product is CASSPGQGARNEQFF.

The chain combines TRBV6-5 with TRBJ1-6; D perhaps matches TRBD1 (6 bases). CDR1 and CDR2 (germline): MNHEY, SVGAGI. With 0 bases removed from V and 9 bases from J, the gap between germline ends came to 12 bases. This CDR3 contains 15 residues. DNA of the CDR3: TGTGCCAGCAGTTACTCTGGGGGGGCGAGTTCACCCCTCCACTTT. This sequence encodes CASSYSGGASSPLHF.

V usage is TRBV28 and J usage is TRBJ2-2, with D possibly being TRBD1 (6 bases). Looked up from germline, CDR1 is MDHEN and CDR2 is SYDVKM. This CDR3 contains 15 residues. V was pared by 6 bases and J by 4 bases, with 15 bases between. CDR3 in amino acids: CASRTPRTATGELFF. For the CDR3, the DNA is TGTGCCAGCAGAACCCCCCGGACAGCCACCGGGGAGCTGTTTTTT.

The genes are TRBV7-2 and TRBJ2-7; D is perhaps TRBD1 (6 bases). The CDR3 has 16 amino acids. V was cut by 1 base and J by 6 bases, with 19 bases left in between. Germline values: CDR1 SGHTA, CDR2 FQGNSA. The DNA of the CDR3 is TGTGCCAGCAGCTTAGAGGGGGTCGGGGCGTTGCGCGAGCAGTACTTC. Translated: CASSLEGVGALREQYF.

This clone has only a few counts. This CDR3 reads CASSRRGGQDTIYF. CDR3 sequence (DNA): TGTGCCAGCAGTCGACGTGGAGGGCAAGACACCATATATTTT. V usage is TRBV6-5 and J usage is TRBJ1-3; D gene unclear. CDR3 length: 14 amino acids. Trimming stripped 5 bases from V and 8 bases from J, with 16 bases between. Germline V gene sequence: CDR1 MNHEY, CDR2 SVGAGI.

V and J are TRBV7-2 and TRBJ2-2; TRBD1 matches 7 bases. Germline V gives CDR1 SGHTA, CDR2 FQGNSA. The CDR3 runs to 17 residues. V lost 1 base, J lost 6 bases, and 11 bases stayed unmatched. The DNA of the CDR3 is TGTGCCAGCAGCTTAGTGTGGGGACAGCTCTCCTCCGGGGAGCTGTTTTTT. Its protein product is CASSLVWGQLSSGELFF.

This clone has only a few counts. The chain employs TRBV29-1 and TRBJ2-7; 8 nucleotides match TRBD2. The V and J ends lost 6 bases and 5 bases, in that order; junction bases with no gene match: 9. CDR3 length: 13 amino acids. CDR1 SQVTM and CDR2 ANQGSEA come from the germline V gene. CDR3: CSVQERESDEQYF. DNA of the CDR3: TGCAGCGTCCAAGAGCGGGAGTCGGACGAGCAGTACTTC.

The chain's CDR3 is CASSPMDWADNEQFF. The CDR3 bases are TGTGCCAGCAGTCCTATGGACTGGGCGGACAATGAGCAGTTCTTC. The rearrangement uses TRBV28 and TRBJ2-1; D is possibly TRBD2 (5 bases). In germline, CDR1 is MDHEN, CDR2 SYDVKM. Trimming removed 5 bases from V and 5 bases from J, with 16 bases in between. This CDR3 contains 15 residues.

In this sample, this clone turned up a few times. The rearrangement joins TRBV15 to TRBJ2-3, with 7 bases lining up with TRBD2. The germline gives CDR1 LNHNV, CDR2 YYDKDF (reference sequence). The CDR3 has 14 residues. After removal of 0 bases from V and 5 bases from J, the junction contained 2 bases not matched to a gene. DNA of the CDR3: TGTGCCACCAGCAGAGATCTAGCGGTAGATACGCAGTATTTT. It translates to CATSRDLAVDTQYF.

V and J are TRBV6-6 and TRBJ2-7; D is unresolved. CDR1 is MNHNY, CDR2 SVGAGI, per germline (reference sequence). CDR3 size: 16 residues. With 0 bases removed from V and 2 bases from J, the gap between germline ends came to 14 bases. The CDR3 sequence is CASSYSSRKLPYEQYF. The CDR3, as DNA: TGTGCCAGCAGTTACTCGAGCAGGAAGCTTCCCTACGAGCAGTACTTC.

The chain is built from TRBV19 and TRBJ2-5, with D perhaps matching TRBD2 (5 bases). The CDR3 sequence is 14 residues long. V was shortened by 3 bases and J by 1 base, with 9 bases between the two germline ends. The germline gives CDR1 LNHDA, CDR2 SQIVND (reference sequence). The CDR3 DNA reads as TGTGCCAGTAGTATTCTCGCGGGCCAAGAGACCCAGTACTTC. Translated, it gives CASSILAGQETQYF.

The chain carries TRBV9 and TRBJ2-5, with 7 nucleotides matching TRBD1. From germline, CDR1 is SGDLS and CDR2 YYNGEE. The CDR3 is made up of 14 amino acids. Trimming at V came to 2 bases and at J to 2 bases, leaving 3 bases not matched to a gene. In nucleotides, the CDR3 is TGTGCCAGCAGCGTCCGGGACAGACAAGAGACCCAGTACTTC. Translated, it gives CASSVRDRQETQYF.

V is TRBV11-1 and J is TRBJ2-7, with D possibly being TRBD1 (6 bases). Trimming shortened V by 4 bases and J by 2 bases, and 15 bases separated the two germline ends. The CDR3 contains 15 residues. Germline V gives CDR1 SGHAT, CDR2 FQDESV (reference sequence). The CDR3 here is CASSYDRTVTYEQYF. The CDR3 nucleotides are TGTGCCAGCAGCTACGACCGGACAGTGACCTACGAGCAGTACTTC.

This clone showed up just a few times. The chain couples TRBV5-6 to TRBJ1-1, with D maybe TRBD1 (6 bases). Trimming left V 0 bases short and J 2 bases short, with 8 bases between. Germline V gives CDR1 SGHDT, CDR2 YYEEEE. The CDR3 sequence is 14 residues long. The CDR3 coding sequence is TGTGCCAGCAGCTTGGGCAGGGGAAACACTGAAGCTTTCTTT. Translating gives CASSLGRGNTEAFF.

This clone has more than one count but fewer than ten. The CDR3 nucleotides read TGTGCCTGGAGTGTTGGGCAGGGGACTAACTATGGCTACACCTTC. Residues: CAWSVGQGTNYGYTF. The rearrangement uses TRBV30 and TRBJ1-2; D is perhaps TRBD1 (6 bases). The ends were cut back, 0 bases at V and 0 bases at J, with 11 bases in the middle. CDR3 size: 15 residues. In germline, CDR1 is GTSNPN, CDR2 SVGIG (reference sequence).

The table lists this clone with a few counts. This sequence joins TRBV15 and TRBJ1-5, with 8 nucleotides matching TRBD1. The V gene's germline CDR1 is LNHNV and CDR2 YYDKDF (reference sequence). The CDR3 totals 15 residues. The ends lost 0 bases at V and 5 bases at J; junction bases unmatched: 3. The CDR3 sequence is CATSRDRGHDQPQHF. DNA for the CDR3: TGTGCCACCAGCAGAGACAGGGGGCATGATCAGCCCCAGCATTTT.

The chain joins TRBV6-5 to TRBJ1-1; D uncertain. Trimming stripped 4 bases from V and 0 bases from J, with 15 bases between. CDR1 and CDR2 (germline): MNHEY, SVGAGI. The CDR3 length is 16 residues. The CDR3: CASSSVWARLNTEAFF. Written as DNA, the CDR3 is TGTGCCAGCAGTTCAGTGTGGGCCCGACTGAACACTGAAGCTTTCTTT.

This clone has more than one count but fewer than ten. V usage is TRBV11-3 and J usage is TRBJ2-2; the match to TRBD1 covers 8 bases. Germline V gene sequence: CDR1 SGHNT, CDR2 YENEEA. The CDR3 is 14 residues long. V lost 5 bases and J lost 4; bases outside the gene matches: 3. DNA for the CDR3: TGTGCCAGCAGCCCTGGACAGGGCACCGGGGAGCTGTTTTTT. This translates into CASSPGQGTGELFF.

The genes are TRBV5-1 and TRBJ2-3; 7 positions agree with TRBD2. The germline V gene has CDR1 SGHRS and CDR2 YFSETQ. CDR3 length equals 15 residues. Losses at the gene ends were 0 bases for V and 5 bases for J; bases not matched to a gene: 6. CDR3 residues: CASSLAGVAGDTQYF. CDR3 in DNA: TGCGCCAGCAGCTTGGCCGGGGTAGCGGGAGATACGCAGTATTTT.

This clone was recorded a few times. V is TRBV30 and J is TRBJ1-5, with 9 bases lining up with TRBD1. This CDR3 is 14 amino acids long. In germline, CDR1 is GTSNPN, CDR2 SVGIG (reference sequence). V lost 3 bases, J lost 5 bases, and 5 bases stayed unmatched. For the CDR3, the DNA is TGTGCCTGGAGGGACAGGGGATCTCATCAGCCCCAGCATTTT. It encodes CAWRDRGSHQPQHF.

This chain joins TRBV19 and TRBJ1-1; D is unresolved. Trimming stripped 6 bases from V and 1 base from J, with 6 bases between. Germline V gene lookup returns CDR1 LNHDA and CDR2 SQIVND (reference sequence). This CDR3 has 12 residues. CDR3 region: CASSPGNTEAFF. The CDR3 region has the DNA TGTGCCAGTAGCCCAGGGAACACTGAAGCTTTCTTT. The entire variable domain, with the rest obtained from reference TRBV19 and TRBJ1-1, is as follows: DGGITQSPKYLFRKEGQNVTLSCEQNLNHDAMYWYRQDPGQGLRLIYYSQIVNDFQKGDIAEGYSVSREKKESFPLTVTSAQKNPTAFYLCASSPGNTEAFFGQGTRLTVV.

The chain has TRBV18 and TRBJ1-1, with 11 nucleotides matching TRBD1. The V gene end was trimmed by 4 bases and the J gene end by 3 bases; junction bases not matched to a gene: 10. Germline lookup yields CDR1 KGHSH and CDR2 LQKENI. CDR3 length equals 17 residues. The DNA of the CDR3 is TGTGCCAGCTCACTAGTCCGGGACAGGGGGTTGGACACTGAAGCTTTCTTT. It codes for CASSLVRDRGLDTEAFF.

CDR3 bases: TGTGCCAGCAGTGAAACTGGACAGGGGGCCTATGAGCAGTTCTTC. It translates to CASSETGQGAYEQFF. The chain carries TRBV2 and TRBJ2-1, with 11 bases fitting TRBD1. Per the germline V gene, CDR1 is SNHLY and CDR2 is FYNNEI. The V and J ends lost 2 bases and 8 bases, in that order; junction bases with no gene match: 5. The CDR3 contains 15 residues.

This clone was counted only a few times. The DNA for the CDR3 is TGTGCCAGCCAAGACAGGGGTTACGGAAACACCATATATTTT. It codes for CASQDRGYGNTIYF. The chain joins TRBV2 to TRBJ1-3; TRBD1 agrees at 8 bases. Germline V gene data show CDR1 as SNHLY and CDR2 as FYNNEI. The J segment lost 4 bases and the V segment lost 8 bases, leaving 7 bases of the junction unmatched. The CDR3 totals 14 residues. The whole variable domain, remainder taken from reference TRBV2 and TRBJ1-3, is EPEVTQTPSHQVTQMGQEVILRCVPISNHLYFYWYRQILGQKVEFLVSFYNNEISEKSEIFDDQFSVERPDGSNFTLKIRSTKLEDSAMYFCASQDRGYGNTIYFGEGSWLTVV.

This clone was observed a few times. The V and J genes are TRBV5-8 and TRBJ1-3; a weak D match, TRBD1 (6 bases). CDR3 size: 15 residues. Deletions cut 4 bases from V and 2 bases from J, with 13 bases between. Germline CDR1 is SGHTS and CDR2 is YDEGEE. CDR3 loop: CASSRGQIPGNTIYF. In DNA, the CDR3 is TGTGCCAGCAGCCGCGGACAGATTCCTGGAAACACCATATATTTT.

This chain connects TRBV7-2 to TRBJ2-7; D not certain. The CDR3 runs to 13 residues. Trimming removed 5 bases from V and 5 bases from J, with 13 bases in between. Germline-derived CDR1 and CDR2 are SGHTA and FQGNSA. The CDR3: CASSLRRYNEQYF. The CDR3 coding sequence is TGTGCCAGCAGCCTGAGGCGGTACAACGAGCAGTACTTC.